A selection of T cell receptor beta chains follows, all from one sample in a study of T cells after yellow fever vaccination. MiXCR was run by TCRdb on the 5' RACE reads, yielding one entry per CDR3 protein. The sample records some 240,000 distinct CDR3 sequences, roughly 5.6% being singletons. The source material was CD4+ T cells sorted from PBMCs, sampled on the day of the yellow fever booster vaccination. All receptors derive from a man younger than 35 who received the YFV17D yellow fever vaccine. The CDR3 runs from the conserved cysteine through the conserved F or W. Fields, in order: V gene, clone size, D gene, J gene, CDR3 protein, CDR3 DNA. The D gene is left open where the match is weak. Clone size, where shown, is once, few, many, or a class for clones that have expanded.

v_gene: TRBV20-1; abundance: many; d_gene: TRBD2; j_gene: TRBJ2-2; CDR3aa: CSARDSLAGITGELFF; CDR3nt: TGCAGTGCTAGAGATTCCCTAGCGGGGATCACCGGGGAGCTGTTTTTT
v_gene: TRBV6-5; abundance: few; d_gene: TRBD1; j_gene: TRBJ1-6; CDR3aa: CASSYGTGGYNSPLHF; CDR3nt: TGTGCCAGCAGTTACGGGACAGGGGGCTATAATTCACCCCTCCACTTT
v_gene: TRBV5-1; abundance: few; d_gene: .; j_gene: TRBJ1-4; CDR3aa: CASSLVGTTNEKLFF; CDR3nt: TGCGCCAGCAGCTTGGTGGGAACAACTAATGAAAAACTGTTTTTT
v_gene: TRBV7-8; abundance: many; d_gene: .; j_gene: TRBJ2-7; CDR3aa: CASSRGETGIEQYF; CDR3nt: TGTGCCAGCAGCAGAGGTGAAACAGGGATTGAGCAGTACTTC
v_gene: TRBV4-3; abundance: many; d_gene: .; j_gene: TRBJ2-1; CDR3aa: CASSRRSGSYNEQFF; CDR3nt: TGCGCCAGCAGCCGGAGGTCCGGCTCCTACAATGAGCAGTTCTTC
v_gene: TRBV4-3; abundance: .; d_gene: .; j_gene: TRBJ2-2; CDR3aa: CASSLFSGLTRYAGELFF; CDR3nt: TGCGCCAGCAGCCTGTTCTCAGGGTTAACGCGTTACGCCGGGGAGCTGTTTTTT
v_gene: TRBV4-2; abundance: many; d_gene: .; j_gene: TRBJ1-1; CDR3aa: CASSQEGRGTTEAFF; CDR3nt: TGTGCCAGCAGCCAAGAGGGTCGGGGGACTACTGAAGCTTTCTTT
v_gene: TRBV20-1; abundance: .; d_gene: .; j_gene: TRBJ1-2; CDR3aa: CSARHYLYGYTF; CDR3nt: TGCAGTGCTAGGCATTACCTCTATGGCTACACCTTC
v_gene: TRBV5-6; abundance: few; d_gene: .; j_gene: TRBJ2-3; CDR3aa: CASSLAESVTQYF; CDR3nt: TGTGCCAGCAGCTTGGCCGAAAGCGTGACGCAGTATTTT
v_gene: TRBV7-9; abundance: .; d_gene: TRBD1; j_gene: TRBJ1-6; CDR3aa: CASSSLGQGASPLHF; CDR3nt: TGTGCCAGCAGCTCCCTCGGACAGGGCGCCTCACCCCTCCACTTT
v_gene: TRBV12-5; abundance: .; d_gene: .; j_gene: TRBJ1-6; CDR3aa: CASGSRYSPLHF; CDR3nt: TGTGCTAGTGGTTCGAGGTATTCACCCCTCCACTTT
v_gene: TRBV18; abundance: .; d_gene: TRBD2; j_gene: TRBJ2-3; CDR3aa: CAGSPPGLAGDTQYF; CDR3nt: TGTGCCGGCTCACCACCGGGACTAGCGGGAGATACGCAGTATTTT
v_gene: TRBV20-1; abundance: .; d_gene: .; j_gene: TRBJ2-3; CDR3aa: CSPRGTIASVTDTQYF; CDR3nt: TGCAGTCCCAGGGGTACAATAGCGTCGGTCACAGATACGCAGTATTTT
v_gene: TRBV6-2/TRBV6-3; abundance: many; d_gene: TRBD1; j_gene: TRBJ2-2; CDR3aa: CASSSGQGRRAGELFF; CDR3nt: TGTGCCAGCAGTTCCGGACAGGGGAGAAGGGCCGGGGAGCTGTTTTTT
v_gene: TRBV20-1; abundance: .; d_gene: .; j_gene: TRBJ2-1; CDR3aa: CSASRRVDEQFF; CDR3nt: TGCAGTGCCAGTCGACGGGTTGATGAGCAGTTCTTC
v_gene: TRBV7-3; abundance: .; d_gene: .; j_gene: TRBJ2-2; CDR3aa: CASSLTRDTARTGELFF; CDR3nt: TGTGCCAGCAGCTTAACACGGGACACTGCGAGGACCGGGGAGCTGTTTTTT
v_gene: TRBV6-6; abundance: .; d_gene: .; j_gene: TRBJ1-3; CDR3aa: CASSYSASGVGGNTIYF; CDR3nt: TGTGCCAGCAGTTACTCAGCGTCTGGAGTAGGGGGAAACACCATATATTTT
v_gene: TRBV4-2; abundance: many; d_gene: TRBD2; j_gene: TRBJ2-3; CDR3aa: CASSQSTLAGGSDTQYF; CDR3nt: TGTGCCAGCAGCCAATCCACACTAGCGGGGGGGTCTGATACGCAGTATTTT
v_gene: TRBV4-3; abundance: many; d_gene: .; j_gene: TRBJ1-1; CDR3aa: CASSQVSGNSEAFF; CDR3nt: TGCGCCAGCAGCCAAGTCTCCGGGAACTCTGAAGCTTTCTTT
v_gene: TRBV4-3; abundance: few; d_gene: .; j_gene: TRBJ2-1; CDR3aa: CASSQSGVNEQFF; CDR3nt: TGCGCCAGCAGCCAATCAGGGGTGAATGAGCAGTTCTTC
v_gene: TRBV7-2; abundance: .; d_gene: TRBD1; j_gene: TRBJ2-6; CDR3aa: CASSVTGGSGANVLTF; CDR3nt: TGTGCCAGCAGCGTTACAGGGGGCTCTGGGGCCAACGTCCTGACTTTC
v_gene: TRBV15; abundance: many; d_gene: .; j_gene: TRBJ1-2; CDR3aa: CATSRDLTGWSGYTF; CDR3nt: TGTGCCACCAGCAGAGATTTAACAGGATGGAGTGGCTACACCTTC
v_gene: TRBV12-3/TRBV12-4; abundance: .; d_gene: .; j_gene: TRBJ1-6; CDR3aa: CASSLGTAVGGGSPLHF; CDR3nt: TGTGCCAGCAGTCTTGGGACTGCCGTCGGCGGGGGTTCACCCCTCCACTTT
v_gene: TRBV20-1; abundance: few; d_gene: TRBD1; j_gene: TRBJ1-2; CDR3aa: CRVEQGNYGYTF; CDR3nt: TGCAGGGTGGAACAGGGGAACTATGGCTACACCTTC
v_gene: TRBV12-3/TRBV12-4; abundance: many; d_gene: .; j_gene: TRBJ2-3; CDR3aa: CASSFRGTDTQYF; CDR3nt: TGTGCCAGCAGTTTCAGGGGCACAGATACGCAGTATTTT
v_gene: TRBV4-3; abundance: few; d_gene: .; j_gene: TRBJ1-5; CDR3aa: CASSQEREQPQHF; CDR3nt: TGCGCCAGCAGCCAAGAAAGAGAACAGCCCCAGCATTTT
v_gene: TRBV6-5; abundance: few; d_gene: .; j_gene: TRBJ2-2; CDR3aa: CASSPQGNRAGELFF; CDR3nt: TGTGCCAGCAGTCCTCAGGGAAATCGGGCCGGGGAGCTGTTTTTT
v_gene: TRBV7-3; abundance: few; d_gene: .; j_gene: TRBJ1-6; CDR3aa: CASSLRQRGSNSPLHF; CDR3nt: TGTGCCAGCAGCTTACGCCAACGAGGGAGTAATTCACCCCTCCACTTT
v_gene: TRBV7-2; abundance: .; d_gene: TRBD2; j_gene: TRBJ2-1; CDR3aa: CASSVGLAISQNEQFF; CDR3nt: TGTGCCAGCAGCGTAGGACTAGCGATCTCTCAAAATGAGCAGTTCTTC
v_gene: TRBV30; abundance: few; d_gene: TRBD1; j_gene: TRBJ2-7; CDR3aa: CARQGGSYEQYF; CDR3nt: TGTGCCAGACAGGGGGGCTCCTACGAGCAGTACTTC
v_gene: TRBV3-1; abundance: many; d_gene: TRBD1; j_gene: TRBJ2-2; CDR3aa: CASSRTGGTGELFF; CDR3nt: TGTGCCAGCAGTCGGACAGGGGGCACCGGGGAGCTGTTTTTT
v_gene: TRBV25-1; abundance: many; d_gene: .; j_gene: TRBJ1-1; CDR3aa: CASIGREDTEAFF; CDR3nt: TGTGCCAGCATCGGGAGGGAGGACACTGAAGCTTTCTTT
v_gene: TRBV30; abundance: many; d_gene: TRBD1; j_gene: TRBJ2-1; CDR3aa: CAWSRGQESYNEQFF; CDR3nt: TGTGCCTGGAGTAGAGGACAGGAGTCTTACAATGAGCAGTTCTTC
v_gene: TRBV20-1; abundance: .; d_gene: .; j_gene: TRBJ2-3; CDR3aa: CSARVRTGTDTQYF; CDR3nt: TGCAGTGCTAGAGTACGGACCGGCACAGATACGCAGTATTTT
v_gene: TRBV5-1; abundance: many; d_gene: TRBD1; j_gene: TRBJ1-2; CDR3aa: CASSWGLGQEYGYTF; CDR3nt: TGCGCCAGCAGCTGGGGCTTAGGACAGGAATATGGCTACACCTTC
v_gene: TRBV7-9; abundance: few; d_gene: .; j_gene: TRBJ1-2; CDR3aa: CASRRGTYGYTF; CDR3nt: TGTGCCAGCAGACGCGGGACTTATGGCTACACCTTC
v_gene: TRBV20-1; abundance: .; d_gene: TRBD1; j_gene: TRBJ2-5; CDR3aa: CSAQQIQGIQYF; CDR3nt: TGCAGTGCCCAACAAATACAGGGGATCCAGTACTTC
v_gene: TRBV5-1; abundance: many; d_gene: TRBD1; j_gene: TRBJ2-7; CDR3aa: CASSLQGQASDEQYF; CDR3nt: TGCGCCAGCAGCTTACAGGGACAGGCGTCCGACGAGCAGTACTTC
v_gene: TRBV11-2; abundance: few; d_gene: TRBD1; j_gene: TRBJ2-7; CDR3aa: CASSLGQGASEQYF; CDR3nt: TGTGCCAGCAGCTTGGGACAGGGGGCGAGTGAGCAGTACTTC
v_gene: TRBV6-5; abundance: .; d_gene: TRBD1; j_gene: TRBJ1-4; CDR3aa: CASSPYGTDNEKLFF; CDR3nt: TGTGCCAGCAGCCCCTACGGGACAGATAATGAAAAACTGTTTTTT
v_gene: TRBV5-1; abundance: many; d_gene: .; j_gene: TRBJ2-1; CDR3aa: CASSLARGIEQFF; CDR3nt: TGCGCCAGCAGCTTGGCTAGGGGTATTGAGCAGTTCTTC
v_gene: TRBV6-5; abundance: many; d_gene: .; j_gene: TRBJ1-1; CDR3aa: CASSTGLLTEAFF; CDR3nt: TGTGCCAGCAGTACCGGTTTGCTGACTGAAGCTTTCTTT
v_gene: TRBV4-1; abundance: .; d_gene: .; j_gene: TRBJ1-6; CDR3aa: CASSQLDSRYNSPLHF; CDR3nt: TGCGCCAGCAGCCAATTAGACAGTCGCTATAATTCACCCCTCCACTTT